Following are 13 T cell receptor beta chains from one sample sequenced in a study of T cell clonality in common variable immunodeficiency. Study conclusions and caveats: Reportedly, TCR beta sequences from common variable immunodeficiency showed fewer deletions and N-nucleotide insertions.

The antigens of these receptors remain unknown. Profiled with immunoSEQ multiplex PCR; TCRdb holds only in-frame clones, not every one. The sample yields 15,000 to 25,000 clones, without any singletons. The sample was peripheral blood mononuclear cells. Receptors were obtained from a human donor with common variable immunodeficiency.

This clone showed up many times. The CDR3 protein is CASSISGNTYNEQFF. The sequenced part of the CDR3 DNA is TGTGCCAGTAGTATATCGGGTAACACCTACAATGAG. This chain links TRBV19 with TRBJ2-1; D gene unclear. The read gets to within 3 residues of the CDR3 end, and the germline J gene fills in the rest. CDR1 is LNHDA and CDR2 is SQIVND in the germline V gene (reference sequence). The CDR3 has 15 amino acids. Trimming left V 2 bases short and J 2 bases short, with 10 bases between.

A word on this clone: The read gets to within 3 residues of the CDR3 end, and the germline J gene fills in the rest. The chain uses TRBV2 and TRBJ2-3; D is possibly TRBD1 (6 bases). Trimming took 6 bases from V and 3 from J, leaving 16 bases between them. Germline CDR1 reads SNHLY; CDR2 reads FYNNEI. CDR3 length: 15 amino acids. The DNA read from the CDR3 is TGTGCCAGCAGGCGTCGGGACACTAAAACAGATACG. Its translation: CASRRRDTKTDT. The whole CDR3 sequence reads CASRRRDTKTDTQYF.

A word on this clone: The read falls 3 residues short of the CDR3 end, and the missing part is taken from the germline J gene. V is TRBV6-1 and J is TRBJ1-2; D unresolved. Trimming pared 3 bases from V and 7 bases from J, leaving 12 bases between. Germline values: CDR1 MNHNS, CDR2 SASEGT. The CDR3 extends over 13 amino acids. The sequenced CDR3 bases are TGTGCCAGCAGTGAGTCGGGGTCACTTGGC. Its translation: CASSESGSLG. The whole CDR3 reads CASSESGSLGYTF.

This clone occurred a few times. The read comes to an end 3 residues before the CDR3 does, leaving the germline J gene to fill in the end. The gene calls are TRBV6-2 or TRBV6-3 and TRBJ2-1; TRBD1 matches at 11 bases. This CDR3 has 14 residues. V gave up 8 bases and J gave up 7 bases; unmatched junction bases: 7. Germline CDR1 reads MNHEY; CDR2 reads SVGEGT. The CDR3 sequence: CASRGTGGVNEQFF. The sequenced CDR3 bases are TGTGCCAGCCGAGGGACAGGGGGGGTGAATGAG.

This clone was detected ten times or more. With the read ending 3 residues before the CDR3 end, the germline J gene is used to fill in that end. V gene TRBV29-1 combines with J gene TRBJ1-2, with 7 bases that match TRBD1. CDR1 is SQVTM, CDR2 ANQGSEA, per germline. Trimming cost V 5 bases and J 1 base; bases outside gene matches: 4. This CDR3 has 13 residues. The CDR3 reads CSVWTGLNYGYTF. The CDR3 bases that were read are TGCAGCGTTTGGACAGGACTTAACTATGGC. The complete variable domain, with remaining parts taken from reference TRBV29-1 and TRBJ1-2, reads SAVISQKPSRDICQRGTSLTIQCQVDSQVTMMFWYRQQPGQSLTLIATANQGSEATYESGFVIDKFPISRPNLTFSTLTVSNMSPEDSSIYLCSVWTGLNYGYTFGSGTRLTVV.

Points on this clone: The DNA ends 3 residues before the CDR3 does, and the rest of the CDR3 is filled in from the germline J gene. The rearrangement uses TRBV18 and TRBJ2-7; 9 positions match TRBD1. Germline-derived CDR1 and CDR2 are KGHSH and LQKENI. The V segment lost 3 bases and the J segment 4 bases; nucleotides outside the gene matches: 4. The CDR3 sequence is 14 residues long. The sequenced CDR3 bases are TGTGCCAGCTCACCGGGACAGGGTGATTACGAG. Its translation: CASSPGQGDYE. In full, the CDR3 reads CASSPGQGDYEQYF.

This clone was counted at least ten times. From the germline J gene comes the end of the CDR3, since the read stops 3 residues before it. The rearrangement joins TRBV7-3 to TRBJ2-7, with TRBD1 matching over 12 bases. This CDR3 is 16 amino acids long. V shed 1 base and J 6 bases; nucleotides not matched to a gene: 7. Germline lookup yields CDR1 SGHTA and CDR2 FQGTGA. The DNA read from the CDR3 is TGTGCCAGCAGCTTAAGTGCGGGACAGGGGGCGTCCGAG. Protein sequence: CASSLSAGQGASE. In full, the CDR3 is CASSLSAGQGASEQYF.

This clone occurred a few times. The read ends 3 residues shy of where the CDR3 ends; the end is completed using the germline J gene. The V and J genes are TRBV7-2 and TRBJ2-7; D unclear. Deletions cut 1 base from V and 4 bases from J, with 8 bases between. The germline gives CDR1 SGHTA, CDR2 FQGNSA. The CDR3 spans 13 residues. CDR3 loop: CASSLVYLYEQYF. The sequenced part of the CDR3 DNA is TGTGCCAGCAGCTTAGTCTATCTATACGAG.

At least ten counts were recorded for this clone. The read is 3 residues too short to cover the CDR3 end, so that end is filled in from the germline J gene. The V and J genes are TRBV5-1 and TRBJ2-2, with D unclear. Germline V gives CDR1 SGHRS, CDR2 YFSETQ. The CDR3 extends over 13 amino acids. V dropped 6 bases and J dropped 1 base, with 7 bases sitting between them. CDR3 protein: CASMPVNTGELFF. Incomplete CDR3 DNA: TGCGCCAGCATGCCAGTGAACACCGGGGAG.

Note on this clone: With the read ending 3 residues before the CDR3 end, the germline J gene is used to fill in that end. V and J are TRBV7-9 and TRBJ2-3, with a possible D match to TRBD2 (7 bases). Germline-derived CDR1 and CDR2 are SEHNR and FQNEAQ (reference sequence). V dropped 8 bases and J dropped 3 bases, with 15 bases sitting between them. The CDR3 has 14 amino acids. The CDR3: CASAQGGDTDTQYF. Partial CDR3 DNA: TGTGCCAGCGCCCAAGGGGGGGATACAGATACG. Full variable domain (rest looked up from reference TRBV7-9 and TRBJ2-3): DTGVSQNPRHKITKRGQNVTFRCDPISEHNRLYWYRQTLGQGPEFLTYFQNEAQLEKSRLLSDRFSAERPKGSFSTLEIQRTEQGDSAMYLCASAQGGDTDTQYFGPGTRLTVL.

As to this clone: The read gets to within 3 residues of the CDR3 end, and the germline J gene fills in the rest. The rearrangement joins TRBV6-1 to TRBJ1-3; 7 bases map to TRBD1. Germline V lookup: CDR1 MNHNS, CDR2 SASEGT. J gave up 0 bases and V 4 bases, and 6 bases lay outside the gene matches. CDR3 length: 16 residues. CDR3 residues: CASSAGQALSGNTIYF. The covered CDR3 bases are TGTGCCAGCAGTGCCGGACAGGCGCTCTCTGGAAACACC.

In regard to this clone: Read coverage stops 3 residues before the CDR3 terminus; the germline J gene supplies the remainder. This sequence joins TRBV7-2 and TRBJ1-2, with D unresolved. CDR1 is SGHTA and CDR2 is FQGNSA in the germline V gene. This CDR3 comprises 14 residues. CDR3 DNA, as far as it was read: TGTGCCAGCAGCTTAGTTCAAGCTACCTGGGGC. It is translated as CASSLVQATWG. From start to end, the CDR3 is CASSLVQATWGYTF.

As for this clone: The read gets to within 3 residues of the CDR3 end, and the germline J gene fills in the rest. The chain is built from TRBV6-2 or TRBV6-3 and TRBJ1-1; 10 nucleotides align to TRBD1. Germline-derived CDR1 and CDR2 are MNHEY and SVGEGT. The CDR3 runs to 15 residues. The V and J ends lost 2 bases and 5 bases, in that order; junction bases with no gene match: 5. The sequenced CDR3 bases are TGTGCCAGCAGTTACCCGGGACAGGGGTTGACTGAA. Translation gives CASSYPGQGLTE. The complete CDR3 reads CASSYPGQGLTEAFF.